The clone carrying this TCR beta chain was found a few times. Its antigen remains unidentified. RNA fractions of 10%, 30% or 50% and about 18,000 to 1,000,000 sorted cells were the source of naive CD8 libraries. This entry belongs to a study of molecular identifiers for immune sequencing clone quantification. General study findings and limits: Underestimation of highly expanded clone sizes could arise where identical TCR molecules share a barcode. A single cell's spiked Jurkat TCR RNA was reportedly detectable among more than 950,000 naive cells.

Previously reported methods and listed TCR primers produced the bulk TCR libraries. MiXCR was run by TCRdb on the PCR reads, yielding one entry per CDR3 protein. The repertoire holds about 100,000 distinct CDR3 sequences, less than 35% seen once, with 9% to 10% in the top ten. The ends were cut back, 3 bases at V and 5 bases at J, with 12 bases in the middle. The CDR3 runs 14 residues. Sequencing was performed on naive CD8+ T cells from blood, with Jurkat cell RNA spiked in. Noted subset: FACS-sorted CD8+CD4-CCR7+CD45RA+ naive T cells. The clonotype originates from a human donor in good health. Some libraries in this study had Jurkat cell RNA spiked in. The chain recombines TRBV12-3 or TRBV12-4 with TRBJ2-3; D ambiguous. CDR3 region: CASSLVVALDTQYF. As DNA, the CDR3 is TGTGCCAGCAGTTTGGTAGTAGCTCTAGATACGCAGTATTTT.